This entry describes one T cell receptor (beta chain). The record originates from a study of cytomegalovirus exposure and HLA in healthy donors. Study-wide context: The roughly 100 million unique TCR beta sequences, from 150 million to 200 million T cells, were found by an earlier analysis. Within an early data release were about 85 million unique TCRs drawn from HLA-typed donors.

A multiplex PCR was run with 60 Vbeta primers and 13 Jbeta primers. The table came from immunoSEQ multiplex PCR; TCRdb's copy has only in-frame clones and leaves some out. Here the sample spans about 180,000 clones, more than 75% being singletons. In germline, CDR1 is MNHEY, CDR2 SMNVEV (reference sequence). V lost 5 bases to trimming and J lost 2 bases, with 15 bases between them. The CDR3 is 15 amino acids. Healthy bone marrow donors formed the donor group. Sampled while nominally healthy, donors likely had unrecorded immune exposures. Input material: PBMCs. The chain joins TRBV27 to TRBJ1-1, with D perhaps TRBD1 (5 bases). The receptor comes from a man aged 40-55 years in good health and CMV-seronegative. The CDR3 nucleotides read TGTGCCAGCAGTCCGTCCGAGGACATTAACACTGAAGCTTTCTTT. It codes for CASSPSEDINTEAFF.